This passage covers 17 T cell receptor beta chains from one sample sequenced in a study of CD8 T cells in ankylosing spondylitis (dated by TCRdb to 2017 to 2019). Library preparation employed 5' RACE. For sequencing, an Illumina HiSeq 2500 was employed. TCRdb's own reprocessing of the public reads used fastp at Q25 and MiXCR and kept productive beta chains. Identical CDR3 proteins give one entry, which carries the most common genes and DNA. The sample contains 150,000 to 200,000 distinct CDR3 sequences, roughly 31% of them found a single time. The biggest ten clones account for about 5.5% of the sample. What was sequenced was synovial fluid, either unsorted or a sorted T cell fraction (not recorded which). The receptors derive from a male donor with ankylosing spondylitis.

The gene calls are TRBV5-1 and TRBJ2-3, with D possibly matching TRBD1 (6 bases). V gave up 4 bases and J gave up 3 bases, with 9 bases separating them. The CDR3 runs 13 residues. From germline, CDR1 is SGHRS and CDR2 YFSETQ. CDR3 loop: CASSPGQTDTQYF. Here the CDR3 DNA reads TGCGCCAGCAGCCCCGGACAGACAGATACGCAGTATTTT.

V and J are TRBV5-1 and TRBJ1-2; TRBD1 aligns across 7 bases. The CDR3 is 14 amino acids. Germline CDR1 reads SGHRS; CDR2 reads YFSETQ. The V gene end was trimmed by 4 bases and the J gene end by 4 bases; junction bases not matched to a gene: 7. The CDR3 DNA follows: TGCGCCAGCAGCCCCGGACAGGAAGGCTATGGCTACACCTTC. Its translation: CASSPGQEGYGYTF.

V usage is TRBV9 and J usage is TRBJ1-4; the D is unclear. Germline loops: CDR1 SGDLS, CDR2 YYNGEE. The CDR3 is made up of 12 amino acids. The V end was cut by 0 bases, the J end by 8 bases, with 5 bases between. Written as DNA, the CDR3 is TGTGCCAGCAGCGTAGATGGCGAAAAACTGTTTTTT. Translated: CASSVDGEKLFF.

This clonotype was counted at least ten times. This chain links TRBV29-1 with TRBJ2-3; D is unresolved. The CDR3 sequence is 13 residues long. Trimming left V 8 bases short and J 4 bases short, with 16 bases between. Germline V CDR1 and CDR2: SQVTM, ANQGSEA. The CDR3 reads CSLTNPASDTQYF. The CDR3 DNA is TGCAGCCTAACTAACCCAGCGTCAGATACGCAGTATTTT.

This clonotype was observed many times. V is TRBV4-3 and J is TRBJ1-6; a weak D match, TRBD1 (6 bases). Germline loops: CDR1 LGHNA, CDR2 YSLEER. CDR3 size: 17 residues. The V and J ends lost 4 bases and 5 bases respectively, with 18 bases between them. The CDR3 sequence: CASSRRGGGSNNSPLHF. Written as DNA, the CDR3 is TGCGCCAGCAGCCGGCGTGGAGGGGGATCGAATAATTCACCCCTCCACTTT.

The sample holds many counts of this clonotype. The rearrangement uses TRBV3-1 and TRBJ2-5, with a tentative D call TRBD1 (5 bases). CDR1 is LGHDT, CDR2 YNNKEL, per germline (reference sequence). The CDR3 extends over 13 amino acids. V dropped 2 bases and J dropped 4 bases, with 8 bases sitting between them. The CDR3 region has the DNA TGTGCCAGCAGCCAATTAACAGGAGAGACCCAGTACTTC. It translates to CASSQLTGETQYF.

This chain uses TRBV5-1 with TRBJ1-3, with D tentatively TRBD1 (6 bases). The CDR3 is 15 amino acids. CDR1 and CDR2 from the germline V gene are SGHRS and YFSETQ. V shed 4 bases and J shed 0 bases, with 11 bases lying between them. The CDR3 coding sequence is TGCGCCAGCAGCAGGGGGGATCTCTCTGGAAACACCATATATTTT. Encoded protein: CASSRGDLSGNTIYF. Variable domain in full (rest from reference TRBV5-1 and TRBJ1-3): KAGVTQTPRYLIKTRGQQVTLSCSPISGHRSVSWYQQTPGQGLQFLFEYFSETQRNKGNFPGRFSGRQFSNSRSEMNVSTLELGDSALYLCASSRGDLSGNTIYFGEGSWLTVV.

V is TRBV11-2 and J is TRBJ2-2; the D gene is possibly TRBD2 (6 bases). The CDR3 sequence is 15 residues long. The V and J ends lost 0 bases and 4 bases respectively, with 9 bases between them. Germline lookup yields CDR1 SGHAT and CDR2 FQNNGV. The CDR3 sequence is CASSLDGGATGELFF. The CDR3 region has the DNA TGTGCCAGCAGCTTAGATGGCGGGGCCACCGGGGAGCTGTTTTTT.

This chain connects TRBV4-1 to TRBJ1-3; the D is unclear. Trimming cost V 0 bases and J 0 bases, with 12 bases left between them. From germline, CDR1 is MGHRA and CDR2 YSYEKL. The CDR3 consists of 17 residues. DNA for the CDR3: TGCGCCAGCAGCCAAGATATACCCAGCAGCTCTGGAAACACCATATATTTT. Translation: CASSQDIPSSSGNTIYF.

A few counts support this clonotype. The chain combines TRBV20-1 with TRBJ1-1, with a tentative D call TRBD1 (5 bases). Germline lookup yields CDR1 DFQATT and CDR2 SNEGSKA (reference sequence). CDR3 length: 13 residues. V lost 0 bases and J lost 4, with 9 bases in between. CDR3 sequence (DNA): TGCAGTGCTAGAGATATAGGGACCACTGAAGCTTTCTTT. It yields the protein CSARDIGTTEAFF.

J is TRBJ1-5 and V is TRBV6-2 or TRBV6-3, with a possible D match to TRBD1 (6 bases). Trimming shortened V by 6 bases and J by 2 bases, and 17 bases separated the two germline ends. Germline assignment: CDR1 MNHEY and CDR2 SVGEGT. The CDR3 length is 16 residues. The CDR3 DNA follows: TGTGCCAGCAGACCCGCTCGACAGGTCGGCAATCAGCCCCAGCATTTT. Its protein product is CASRPARQVGNQPQHF.

A few counts support this clonotype. The chain has TRBV7-8 and TRBJ2-2; D call uncertain. CDR1 and CDR2 (germline): SGHVS, FQNEAQ. The CDR3 has 15 residues. V was clipped by 1 base and J by 4 bases, with 10 bases between them. The DNA of the CDR3 is TGTGCCAGCAGCTTAGAGTGGCGTTCCACCGGGGAGCTGTTTTTT. The encoded protein is CASSLEWRSTGELFF.

This clonotype was seen a few times. The rearrangement joins TRBV10-3 to TRBJ2-3; 14 bases align to TRBD2. This CDR3 is 14 amino acids long. CDR1 and CDR2 from the germline V gene are ENHRY and SYGVKD. Unmatched junction bases numbered 1, after V lost 8 bases and J lost 3 bases. This CDR3 is CAIGTSGSTDTQYF. CDR3 DNA: TGTGCCATCGGGACTAGCGGGAGTACAGATACGCAGTATTTT.

This clonotype was counted a few times. The chain employs TRBV6-6 and TRBJ1-1; D gene unclear. V lost 6 bases, J lost 8 bases, and 16 bases lay in between. The CDR3 is 13 amino acids. The germline V gene has CDR1 MNHNY and CDR2 SVGAGI (reference sequence). The CDR3 region is CASRHPQTLEAFF. The DNA of the CDR3 is TGTGCCAGCAGACATCCTCAGACCCTAGAAGCTTTCTTT.

V usage is TRBV25-1 and J usage is TRBJ2-2; D gene unclear. V lost 9 bases to trimming and J lost 0 bases, with 11 bases between them. Per the germline V gene, CDR1 is MGHDK and CDR2 is SYGVNS. The CDR3 is 14 residues long. The CDR3 coding sequence is TGTGCCAGTACACCGGCAACGAACACCGGGGAGCTGTTTTTT. Encoded protein: CASTPATNTGELFF.

V and J are TRBV4-3 and TRBJ1-5; 7 bases match TRBD1. Unmatched junction bases numbered 1, after V lost 0 bases and J lost 5 bases. Germline CDR1 reads LGHNA; CDR2 reads YSLEER. The CDR3 runs 14 residues. The CDR3 reads CASSQDRGYQPQHF. CDR3 sequence (DNA): TGCGCCAGCAGCCAAGACAGGGGGTATCAGCCCCAGCATTTT.

V usage is TRBV2 and J usage is TRBJ1-2, with 7 bases identical to TRBD1. CDR1 is SNHLY, CDR2 FYNNEI, per germline. The trim removed 5 bases at V and 2 bases at J, leaving 11 bases unmatched. The CDR3 covers 16 residues. The CDR3 loop is CASSRNRDSRNYGYTF. CDR3 bases: TGTGCCAGCAGTCGAAACCGGGACAGTCGCAACTATGGCTACACCTTC.